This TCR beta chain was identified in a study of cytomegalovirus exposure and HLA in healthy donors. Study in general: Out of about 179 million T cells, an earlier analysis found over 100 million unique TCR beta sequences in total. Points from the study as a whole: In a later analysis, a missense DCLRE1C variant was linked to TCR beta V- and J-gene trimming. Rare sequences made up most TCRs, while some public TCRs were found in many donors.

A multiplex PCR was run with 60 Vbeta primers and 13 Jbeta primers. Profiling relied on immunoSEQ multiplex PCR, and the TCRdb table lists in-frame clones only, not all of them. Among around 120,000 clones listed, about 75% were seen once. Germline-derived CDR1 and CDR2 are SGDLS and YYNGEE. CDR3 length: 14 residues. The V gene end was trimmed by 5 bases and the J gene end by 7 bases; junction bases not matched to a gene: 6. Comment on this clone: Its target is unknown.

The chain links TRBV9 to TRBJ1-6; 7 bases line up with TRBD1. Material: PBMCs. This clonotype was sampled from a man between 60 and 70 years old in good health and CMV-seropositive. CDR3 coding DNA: TGTGCCAGCAGTACAGGGGCGGTCAATTCACCCCTCCACTTT. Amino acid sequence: CASSTGAVNSPLHF.